This T cell receptor beta chain stems from a study of T cell changes during pregnancy in multiple sclerosis. Unmatched junction bases numbered 6, after V lost 7 bases and J lost 5 bases. Germline CDR1 reads MGHDK; CDR2 reads SYGVNS. The CDR3 runs 14 residues. Repertoires were generated with immunoSEQ multiplex PCR, while TCRdb's copy carries only in-frame clones and drops some. The sample yields 100,000 or so clones, around nine tenths seen once. Source: peripheral blood, taken in the second trimester of pregnancy. The TCR comes from a female donor in good health, enrolled as a control in a pregnancy study. The V gene is TRBV25-1, the J gene TRBJ2-1; 9 nucleotides agree with TRBD1. The DNA for the CDR3 is TGTGCCAGCACCGGAGGACAGGGGAACAATGAGCAGTTCTTC. Its translation: CASTGGQGNNEQFF.